This T cell receptor beta chain was profiled in a study of T cell repertoires in cytomegalovirus infection (dated by TCRdb to the late 2010s). Some background on the complete study: Because public TCR beta signatures pointed to carriage of CMV infection together with the matching HLA type, the HLA type of each donor mattered for the analysis.

Data came from an Illumina HiSeq 1500. The raw public data were reprocessed by TCRdb itself: fastp quality trimming at Q25, MiXCR clonotype calling, in-frame beta chains only. Rows with one shared CDR3 protein collapse into an entry with the most common genes and DNA. This sample has fewer than 550,000 distinct CDR3 sequences in its table, and about 15% of those were observed once. Around 25% of the sample belongs to the ten largest clones. Based on the germline V gene, the CDR1 and CDR2 sequences are MGHRA and YSYEKL. The CDR3 holds 12 amino acids from the cysteine to the phenylalanine. CDR3 DNA only is kept here, 36 bases in frame from base 1. A remark on this clonotype: Its cognate antigen has yet to be identified. The junction differs from germline at one of its ends, possibly a read error.

The full study reports these points: The ex vivo response was dominated by HLA-C-restricted CMV-specific TCR beta clonotypes, which also provided the single most frequent clonotype in two of eight donors. In both this cohort and an independent roughly 350-donor cohort, the cumulative frequency of public TCR beta family members distinguished carriers of CMV infection plus the relevant HLA type.

The receptor was derived from a human donor in good health (CMV status not recorded). Some clones in this sample may be carry-over from other donors' samples. Sequenced: CD8+ T cells from PBMCs. This chain is built from TRBV4-1 and TRBJ1-6; no D gene is confidently identified. The CDR3 protein is CAGSQDNSPLHF. At the DNA level, the sequence is TGTGCCGGCAGCCAAGACAATTCACCCCTCCACTTT.